What follows describes a single T cell receptor beta chain. TCRdb keeps only in-frame clones here, not all; method: immunoSEQ multiplex PCR. Here the sample spans some 130,000 clones, 80% to 95% being singletons. The record originates from a study of control samples from healthy donors and cancer patients. V dropped 5 bases and J dropped 6; count of bases not matched to a gene: 11. Germline CDR1 is SGHRS and CDR2 is YFSETQ. There are 14 residues in the CDR3. Sequencing used blood. The sequence came from a woman aged 50 to 60 in good health. This chain uses TRBV5-1 with TRBJ2-7; 7 bases are shared with TRBD1. The CDR3 DNA reads as TGCGCCAGCAGAGACACCGGGACAGTGAGCGAGCAGTACTTC. Translated, it gives CASRDTGTVSEQYF.